The 10 T cell receptor beta chains below were found in one sample sequenced in a study of blood T cell repertoires in COVID-19. TCRdb keeps only in-frame clones here, not all; method: immunoSEQ multiplex PCR. The table has roughly 330,000 clones, more than 75% seen once; the top ten hold about 5.4%. Material: PBMCs or T cells enriched from blood (not recorded which). These receptor sequences come from a woman aged 25 to 39 who had recovered from COVID-19.

This clone has a handful of counts. The J gene is TRBJ1-1, the V gene TRBV19; 7 nucleotides align to TRBD1. Unmatched junction bases numbered 7, after V lost 6 bases and J lost 0 bases. CDR3 length: 15 residues. The V gene's germline CDR1 is LNHDA and CDR2 SQIVND (reference sequence). This CDR3 is CASRPSGTVNTEAFF. In DNA form, the CDR3 reads TGTGCCAGTAGACCCTCCGGGACAGTGAACACTGAAGCTTTCTTT.

The gene calls are TRBV5-1 and TRBJ2-5; 10 bases are shared with TRBD2. Germline trimming cut 1 base from V and 2 bases from J; bases unmatched to any gene: 5. The CDR3 spans 16 residues. In germline, CDR1 is SGHRS, CDR2 YFSETQ. In DNA, the CDR3 is TGCGCCAGCAGCTTGTTAGCGGGGGGACGTCAAGAGACCCAGTACTTC. Its translation is CASSLLAGGRQETQYF.

J is TRBJ2-3 and V is TRBV7-9; D is possibly TRBD2 (7 bases). The V and J ends lost 5 bases and 5 bases respectively, with 17 bases between them. The CDR3 is 15 amino acids. Germline V gene data show CDR1 as SEHNR and CDR2 as FQNEAQ (reference sequence). CDR3 region: CASSPWGGAGDTQYF. The CDR3 DNA reads TGTGCCAGCAGCCCCTGGGGGGGGGCGGGAGATACGCAGTATTTT.

The chain carries TRBV6-1 and TRBJ1-2, with D maybe TRBD1 (5 bases). V lost 2 bases, J lost 4 bases, and 20 bases lay in between. This CDR3 comprises 17 residues. Per germline, CDR1 MNHNS and CDR2 SASEGT. The CDR3, as DNA: TGTGCCAGCAGTGAAATTGGTTTCGCAGGGAACAGCTATGGCTACACCTTC. Its translation is CASSEIGFAGNSYGYTF.

This sequence joins TRBV6-4 and TRBJ1-5; no clear D. The CDR3 sequence is 15 residues long. Trimming took 0 bases from V and 5 from J, leaving 11 bases between them. Germline CDR1 and CDR2: MRHNA and SNTAGT. The DNA for the CDR3 is TGTGCCAGCAGTGACTCGAGCGGGCCGGATCAGCCCCAGCATTTT. Protein sequence: CASSDSSGPDQPQHF.

A single count supports this clone. V is TRBV6-5 and J is TRBJ2-7; maybe TRBD1 (5 bases). The germline V gene encodes CDR1 MNHEY and CDR2 SVGAGI. Trimming left V 5 bases short and J 5 bases short, with 13 bases between. CDR3 length: 13 amino acids. The CDR3, as DNA: TGTGCCAGCAGTAACTACGACAGACACGAGCAGTACTTC. Translating gives CASSNYDRHEQYF.

This clone came up a few times. The genes are TRBV9 and TRBJ2-1; 7 positions match TRBD2. The CDR3 sequence is 17 residues long. CDR1 is SGDLS and CDR2 is YYNGEE in the germline V gene. With V trimmed by 3 bases and J by 2 bases, 11 bases remained unmatched. The chain's CDR3 is CASSANSPSGAYNEQFF. As DNA, the CDR3 is TGTGCCAGCAGCGCCAACTCCCCCAGCGGGGCCTACAATGAGCAGTTCTTC.

The chain has TRBV2 and TRBJ2-5, with D possibly matching TRBD2 (6 bases). This CDR3 comprises 15 residues. CDR1 is SNHLY, CDR2 FYNNEI, per germline. Trimming stripped 4 bases from V and 5 bases from J, with 17 bases between. CDR3: CASSGEAGSGETQYF. CDR3 DNA sequence: TGTGCCAGCAGTGGGGAGGCGGGGTCGGGGGAGACCCAGTACTTC.

The chain combines TRBV14 with TRBJ1-4, with D maybe TRBD1 (5 bases). Germline V gives CDR1 SGHDN, CDR2 FVKESK. CDR3 length: 15 amino acids. V was clipped by 1 base and J by 8 bases, with 14 bases between them. In DNA, the CDR3 is TGTGCCAGCAGCCAAGGAAACAGGAATCGGGAAAAACTGTTTTTT. It translates to CASSQGNRNREKLFF.

The CDR3 sequence: CASSVRTGDDGYTF. In DNA, the CDR3 is TGTGCCAGCAGTGTGAGGACAGGGGATGATGGCTACACCTTC. The rearrangement joins TRBV2 to TRBJ1-2; 9 positions agree with TRBD1. The CDR3 has 14 amino acids. J was trimmed by 6 bases and V by 4 bases; bases with no gene match: 6. Germline V gives CDR1 SNHLY, CDR2 FYNNEI. Full variable domain (rest looked up from reference TRBV2 and TRBJ1-2): EPEVTQTPSHQVTQMGQEVILRCVPISNHLYFYWYRQILGQKVEFLVSFYNNEISEKSEIFDDQFSVERPDGSNFTLKIRSTKLEDSAMYFCASSVRTGDDGYTFGSGTRLTVV.